The T cell receptor beta chain under discussion was sequenced for a study of blood T cell repertoires in COVID-19. Some clones are missing from TCRdb's copy, which holds only in-frame ones; the method was immunoSEQ multiplex PCR. The table includes some 69,000 clones, over 70% detected once. CDR3 length equals 17 residues. Germline lookup yields CDR1 SGHRS and CDR2 YFSETQ. Trimming cost V 4 bases and J 5 bases; bases outside gene matches: 13. The sample comprised peripheral blood. The sequence came from a man aged 60 to 69 with acute or convalescent COVID-19. The rearrangement links TRBV5-1 to TRBJ2-3; 10 bases are a match to TRBD2. The CDR3 sequence: CASSDGGLAGVGDTQYF. CDR3 DNA: TGCGCCAGCAGCGATGGTGGTCTAGCGGGGGTGGGAGATACGCAGTATTTT. The full variable domain, in which reference TRBV5-1 and TRBJ2-3 provide the parts outside the CDR3, is KAGVTQTPRYLIKTRGQQVTLSCSPISGHRSVSWYQQTPGQGLQFLFEYFSETQRNKGNFPGRFSGRQFSNSRSEMNVSTLELGDSALYLCASSDGGLAGVGDTQYFGPGTRLTVL.